The rows below give T cell receptor beta chains drawn from one sample of a study of Tregs in tolerant kidney transplant recipients. Produced via immunoSEQ multiplex PCR; TCRdb's table is partial and in-frame only. The sample lists roughly 64,000 clones; 98% were seen once. Sequenced here: Tregs from blood, sampled before the transplant. These receptors originate from a human donor who received a combined kidney and bone marrow transplant. CDR3s include the opening cysteine and the closing phenylalanine or tryptophan. D genes are given only for firm matches.

CDR3 protein	V gene	J gene	D gene
CASSPGTSGTRGTQYF	TRBV7-3	TRBJ2-3	TRBD2
CASRASSRGTYGYTF	TRBV19	TRBJ1-2	NA
CASSLGAANNSPLHF	TRBV5-1	TRBJ1-6	NA
CASSPTRDRGSGYTF	TRBV5-4	TRBJ1-2	TRBD1
CASSFARGTGELFF	TRBV5-1	TRBJ2-2	NA
CAISESILAGKETQYF	TRBV10-3	TRBJ2-5	TRBD2
CAWSVPPSEAFF	TRBV30	TRBJ1-1	NA
CASSRLAGVYEQYF	TRBV14	TRBJ2-7	TRBD2
CAWGVQGARGPQHF	TRBV30	TRBJ1-5	TRBD1
CASSLGGQGSEKLFF	TRBV7-2	TRBJ1-4	TRBD1
CASSTTGATNEKLFF	TRBV19	TRBJ1-4	TRBD1
CASSLAVSSYEQYF	TRBV5-4	TRBJ2-7	NA
CASSFRTGGAPNYGYTF	TRBV5-1	TRBJ1-2	TRBD1